The 12 T cell receptor beta chains listed next were all sequenced from one sample in a study of T-cell reconstitution after alpha-beta-depleted transplantation in children. A library of TCRbeta sequences, prepared with unique molecular identifiers, was generated. MiXCR was run by TCRdb on the PCR reads, yielding one entry per CDR3 protein. The data show fewer than 250,000 distinct CDR3 sequences, just under 8.5% seen once. Specimen: PBMCs, mostly from graft donor cells, collected 180 days after TCRalphabeta/CD19-depleted stem cell transplant. The receptors here all came from a male patient aged 10-17 years who had a stem cell transplant for acute lymphoblastic leukemia, so the T cells may come from the graft donor.

This clonotype was picked up many times. V usage is TRBV9 and J usage is TRBJ1-1, with D hard to call. Germline loops: CDR1 SGDLS, CDR2 YYNGEE. CDR3 length equals 14 residues. V was pared by 0 bases and J by 1 base, with 7 bases between. CDR3 sequence: CASSVGVANTEAFF. The CDR3 bases are TGTGCCAGCAGCGTAGGAGTCGCGAACACTGAAGCTTTCTTT.

Many counts were recorded for this clonotype. The junction departs from germline at one end; a sequencing error may be responsible. The V gene is TRBV3-1, the J gene TRBJ2-1, with 12 bases aligning to TRBD2. There are 15 residues in the CDR3. Germline CDR1 reads LGHDT; CDR2 reads YNNKEL (reference sequence). Here the CDR3 DNA reads TGTGCCAGCAGCGGGACTAGCGGGCCCTATAATGAGCAGTTCTTC. Translated: CASSGTSGPYNEQFF.

CDR3 loop: CASGALTGIGTDTQYF. The CDR3 DNA reads as TGTGCCAGTGGAGCCCTCACAGGGATAGGCACAGATACGCAGTATTTT. The genes are TRBV19 and TRBJ2-3; perhaps TRBD1 as D (6 bases). This CDR3 region has 16 residues. Trimming cost V 8 bases and J 1 base, with 19 bases left between them. Germline assignment: CDR1 LNHDA and CDR2 SQIVND (reference sequence).

This clonotype was seen at least ten times. This chain joins TRBV3-1 and TRBJ1-3; weak D call: TRBD1 (6 bases). The germline gives CDR1 LGHDT, CDR2 YNNKEL (reference sequence). V was clipped by 3 bases and J by 0 bases, with 9 bases between them. The CDR3 has 15 amino acids. The CDR3: CASSQDSFSGNTIYF. Written as DNA, the CDR3 is TGTGCCAGCAGCCAGGACAGTTTCTCTGGAAACACCATATATTTT.

This clonotype was found many times. The V gene is TRBV4-2, the J gene TRBJ1-1, with D uncertain. The CDR3 is 15 residues long. V lost 0 bases and J 1 base, leaving 9 bases between the germline ends. Germline CDR1 is LGHNA and CDR2 is YNFKEQ. Here the CDR3 DNA reads TGTGCCAGCAGCCAAGAAGCGGGCCCGAACACTGAAGCTTTCTTT. Translation: CASSQEAGPNTEAFF.

This clonotype has ten or more counts. This chain joins TRBV5-1 and TRBJ2-6, with D possibly matching TRBD1 (7 bases). Deletions cut 0 bases from V and 3 bases from J, with 13 bases between. CDR1 is SGHRS, CDR2 YFSETQ, per germline. This CDR3 contains 17 residues. The CDR3 coding sequence is TGCGCCAGCAGCTTGGCCGGAGGGGGCCATGGGGCCAACGTCCTGACTTTC. As protein: CASSLAGGGHGANVLTF.

The rearrangement uses TRBV6-2 or TRBV6-3 and TRBJ2-5; D is perhaps TRBD2 (5 bases). CDR1 MNHEY and CDR2 SVGEGT come from the germline V gene. This CDR3 region has 16 residues. The V and J ends lost 8 bases and 5 bases respectively, with 24 bases between them. The CDR3 region has the DNA TGTGCCAGCGGACTGACGAGACTCGACCCGATGGAGACCCAGTACTTC. This encodes CASGLTRLDPMETQYF.

Many counts were recorded for this clonotype. The V call is TRBV7-9, the J call TRBJ2-5; 7 bases fit TRBD1. V lost 4 bases and J lost 5; bases outside the gene matches: 16. CDR1 and CDR2 from the germline V gene are SEHNR and FQNEAQ (reference sequence). This CDR3 spans 17 amino acids. The CDR3 nucleotides read TGTGCCAGCAGCTCTTCTGTACAGGGGTCTATTCAGGAGACCCAGTACTTC. Translated, it gives CASSSSVQGSIQETQYF.

This clonotype was detected ten times or more. The V call is TRBV12-3 or TRBV12-4, the J call TRBJ2-3; 11 nucleotides align to TRBD2. Germline trimming cut 1 base from V and 4 bases from J; bases unmatched to any gene: 1. The CDR3 runs 15 residues. The CDR3 nucleotides read TGTGCCAGCAGTTTAGGACTAGCGGGATCAGATACGCAGTATTTT. Translating gives CASSLGLAGSDTQYF.

Many counts were recorded for this clonotype. The chain recombines TRBV20-1 with TRBJ1-4; TRBD1 matches at 7 bases. Germline V lookup: CDR1 DFQATT, CDR2 SNEGSKA (reference sequence). With 8 bases clipped from V and 7 bases from J, the junction kept 7 bases outside the gene matches. CDR3 length: 12 amino acids. The CDR3 nucleotides are TGCAGTACGACAGGGATGAGTGAAAAACTGTTTTTT. It specifies CSTTGMSEKLFF.

The table lists this clonotype with many counts. The J gene is TRBJ1-1, the V gene TRBV6-5, with D unresolved. Germline V lookup: CDR1 MNHEY, CDR2 SVGAGI. The CDR3 is 15 residues long. V gave up 5 bases and J gave up 1 base, with 14 bases separating them. The CDR3 is CASSPSRRGNTEAFF. The CDR3 bases are TGTGCCAGCAGTCCTTCGCGGCGGGGGAACACTGAAGCTTTCTTT.

This clonotype was counted many times. The V gene is TRBV28, the J gene TRBJ1-5, with D possibly matching TRBD1 (5 bases). Germline CDR1 reads MDHEN; CDR2 reads SYDVKM. The length of the CDR3 is 13 residues. The V and J ends lost 7 bases and 7 bases respectively, with 14 bases between them. Here the CDR3 DNA reads TGTGCCAGCACTGGCAGGGCCTGGCAGCCCCAGCATTTT. It specifies CASTGRAWQPQHF.